This is a list of T cell receptor beta chains from one sample in a study of T cell responses to AZD1222 COVID-19 vaccine. Profiling relied on immunoSEQ multiplex PCR, and the TCRdb table lists in-frame clones only, not all of them. The sample yields just under 150,000 clones, approximately 86% seen once. This specimen consisted of peripheral blood, obtained 28 days after the second dose of the MenACWY control vaccine. The receptors here all came from an adult who received the MenACWY meningococcal vaccine as a control. CDR3s include the opening cysteine and the closing phenylalanine or tryptophan. A D gene is named only where the DNA matches it firmly. Only some rows state a clone size, as once, few, many or a class for expanded clones.

. TRBJ2-3 TRBV18 . CASSPLGEGTDTQYF TGTGCCAGCTCACCATTGGGAGAGGGCACAGATACGCAGTATTTT
. TRBJ2-1 TRBV6-5 TRBD2 CAITGTSSYNEQFF TGTGCCATCACCGGGACTAGCAGTTATAATGAGCAGTTCTTC
. TRBJ2-3 TRBV5-1 . CASSSLRGTDTQYF TGCGCCAGCAGCTCGCTGCGGGGCACAGATACGCAGTATTTT
. TRBJ1-2 TRBV5-1 TRBD1 CASSLGGTGPGSYGYTF TGCGCCAGCAGCTTGGGGGGGACAGGGCCGGGTTCCTATGGCTACACCTTC
. TRBJ1-5 TRBV9 . CASSLAPAGAQHF TGTGCCAGCAGCCTGGCCCCCGCAGGGGCCCAGCATTTT
. TRBJ1-5 TRBV28 TRBD1 CASSSRDRGGWQPQHF TGTGCCAGCAGTTCGAGAGACAGGGGGGGGTGGCAGCCCCAGCATTTT
. TRBJ1-5 TRBV4-3 . CASSQEVGRTNQPQHF TGCGCCAGCAGCCAAGAGGTCGGGCGGACGAATCAGCCCCAGCATTTT
. TRBJ1-1 TRBV4-3 TRBD1 CASSQVYRDRVRTEAFF TGCGCCAGCAGCCAAGTATACCGGGACAGGGTACGGACTGAAGCTTTCTTT
. TRBJ1-2 TRBV2 . CASSEESGHGYTF TGTGCCAGCAGTGAAGAATCAGGGCATGGCTACACCTTC
. TRBJ1-1 TRBV7-8 . CASSLVETGEAFF TGTGCCAGCAGCTTAGTCGAGACGGGCGAAGCTTTCTTT
. TRBJ2-2 TRBV4-3 . CASSQNSVNTGELFF TGCGCCAGCAGCCAGAATTCGGTGAACACCGGGGAGCTGTTTTTT
. TRBJ1-4 TRBV18 . CASSPIATNEKLFF TGTGCCAGCTCACCAATAGCAACTAATGAAAAACTGTTTTTT
. TRBJ2-1 TRBV4-2 TRBD2 CASSQGASGRAGEQFF TGTGCCAGCAGCCAAGGGGCCAGCGGGAGGGCCGGTGAGCAGTTCTTC
. TRBJ1-2 TRBV7-9 TRBD1 CASSPTGQDNNLF TGTGCCAGCAGCCCCACCGGACAGGATAATAACCTCTTC
. TRBJ1-6 TRBV11-2 TRBD1 CASRAGTDSYNSPLHF TGTGCCAGCAGGGCCGGGACAGATAGTTATAATTCACCCCTCCACTTT
. TRBJ2-2 TRBV4-1 . CASSQGRGNTGELFF TGCGCCAGCAGCCAAGGAAGGGGGAACACCGGGGAGCTGTTTTTT
once TRBJ2-5 TRBV14 TRBD1 CASSQFKLGQQETQYF TGTGCCAGCAGCCAATTTAAGCTGGGACAGCAAGAGACCCAGTACTTC
. TRBJ2-1 TRBV7-6 TRBD2 CASIGAGSSYNEQFF TGTGCCAGCATCGGAGCGGGGAGCTCCTACAATGAGCAGTTCTTC
. TRBJ1-2 TRBV5-4 . CASSLAAGRVYGYTF TGTGCCAGCAGCTTGGCCGCCGGCAGGGTCTACGGCTACACCTTC
. TRBJ1-2 TRBV5-1 TRBD1 CASSSDRPWSNGYTF TGCGCCAGCAGCTCGGACAGGCCGTGGAGTAATGGCTACACCTTC
. TRBJ2-7 TRBV18 TRBD1 CASSQGQGSYEQYF TGTGCCAGCTCACAGGGACAGGGAAGCTACGAGCAGTACTTC
. TRBJ2-3 TRBV2 . CASMMRRRADTQYF TGTGCCAGCATGATGAGACGGAGGGCAGATACGCAGTATTTT
. TRBJ2-3 TRBV10-2 . CATGTPDNTDTQYF TGCGCCACCGGGACACCCGATAACACAGATACGCAGTATTTT
. TRBJ2-5 TRBV29-1 . CSAAWGRETQYF TGCAGCGCTGCGTGGGGGAGGGAGACCCAGTACTTC
. TRBJ2-1 TRBV7-6 . CASSLVSLSYNEQFF TGTGCCAGCAGCTTAGTGAGCCTCTCCTACAATGAGCAGTTCTTC
. TRBJ2-1 TRBV28 . CASRSRAHNEQFF TGTGCCAGCAGATCGAGGGCCCACAATGAGCAGTTCTTC
. TRBJ1-4 TRBV7-9 . CASGWGGRGEKLFF TGTGCCAGCGGCTGGGGAGGGCGGGGTGAAAAACTGTTTTTT
. TRBJ2-1 TRBV4-1 TRBD1 CASSQDSSRGLYEQFF TGCGCCAGCAGCCAAGATAGCTCGAGGGGGCTTTATGAGCAGTTCTTC
few TRBJ1-1 TRBV18 . CASSPQEGNTEAFF TGTGCCAGCTCACCACAGGAGGGGAACACTGAAGCTTTCTTT
. TRBJ1-5 TRBV19 . CASSIERASGGPQHF TGTGCCAGTAGTATAGAAAGAGCATCCGGTGGGCCCCAGCATTTT
. TRBJ2-7 TRBV4-3 . CASSQEKIPAYEQYF TGCGCCAGCAGCCAAGAGAAGATCCCAGCCTACGAGCAGTACTTC
few TRBJ1-6 TRBV7-3 TRBD1 CASRRGTGKSPLHF TGTGCCAGCAGACGGGGGACAGGGAAATCACCCCTCCACTTT
. TRBJ1-4 TRBV5-1 TRBD1 CASSPWTGSEKLFF TGCGCCAGCAGCCCTTGGACAGGGAGTGAAAAACTGTTTTTT
. TRBJ1-3 TRBV19 . CASRRTVSGNTIYF TGTGCCAGTAGAAGGACAGTCTCTGGAAACACCATATATTTT
. TRBJ2-3 TRBV24-1 TRBD1 CATSDARTGPSTDTQYF TGTGCCACCAGTGACGCCCGGACAGGGCCCAGCACAGATACGCAGTATTTT
. TRBJ2-7 TRBV5-6 TRBD1 CASMRQGSYEQYF TGTGCCAGCATGAGACAGGGTTCCTACGAGCAGTACTTC
. TRBJ1-5 TRBV6-5 . CASSSRNSNQPQHF TGTGCCAGCAGTTCCCGGAACAGTAATCAGCCCCAGCATTTT
. TRBJ2-5 TRBV24-1 TRBD1 CATSDRKQGVETQYF TGTGCCACCAGTGACAGAAAACAGGGGGTTGAGACCCAGTACTTC